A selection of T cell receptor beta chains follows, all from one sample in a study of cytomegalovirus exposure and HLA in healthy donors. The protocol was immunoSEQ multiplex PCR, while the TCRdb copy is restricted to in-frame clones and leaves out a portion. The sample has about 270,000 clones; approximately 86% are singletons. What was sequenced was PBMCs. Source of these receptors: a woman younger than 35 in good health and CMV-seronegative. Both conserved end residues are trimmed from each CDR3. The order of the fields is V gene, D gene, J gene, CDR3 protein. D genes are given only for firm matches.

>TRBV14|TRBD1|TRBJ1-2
ASSQVQGAPHGYT
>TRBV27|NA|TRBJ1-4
ASSLSVATNEKLF
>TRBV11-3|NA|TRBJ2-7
ASSLSTVGTYEQY
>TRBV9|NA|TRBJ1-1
ASSVSGATTEAF
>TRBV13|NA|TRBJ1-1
ASSLMSGPLNTEAF
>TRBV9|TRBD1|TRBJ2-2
ASSVGDRGNTGELF
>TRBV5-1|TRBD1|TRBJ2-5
ASSLTGGGRETQY
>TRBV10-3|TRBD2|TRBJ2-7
AISAPTLAGVSYEQY
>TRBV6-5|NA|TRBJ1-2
ASSTTGPYGYT
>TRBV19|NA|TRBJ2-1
ASSIVAALSYNEQF
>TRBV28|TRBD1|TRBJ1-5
ASSLGQGGQPQH
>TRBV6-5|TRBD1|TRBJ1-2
ASSPRAGGYGYT
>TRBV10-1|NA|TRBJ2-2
ASRYSGDTGELF
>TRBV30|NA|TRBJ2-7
AWTRVSYEQY
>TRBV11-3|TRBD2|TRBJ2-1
ASMYGRAYNEQF
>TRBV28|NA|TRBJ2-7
ASRDRTYEQY
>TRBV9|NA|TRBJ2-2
ASAVGGELF
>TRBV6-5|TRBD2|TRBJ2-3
ASQREIADTQY
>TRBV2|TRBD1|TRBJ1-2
ASSPLMSGGDYGYT
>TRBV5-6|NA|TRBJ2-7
ASSLGGRVPLRY
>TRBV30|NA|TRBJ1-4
AWRFRGPPNEKLF
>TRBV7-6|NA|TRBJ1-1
ASSPGQEGAEAF
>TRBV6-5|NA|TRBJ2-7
ASSYGGRSYEQY
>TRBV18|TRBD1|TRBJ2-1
ASFLRGLYYEQF
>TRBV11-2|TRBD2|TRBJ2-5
ASSPLQASGSRQETQY
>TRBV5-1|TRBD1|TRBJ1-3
ASSLQPGQGQNTIY
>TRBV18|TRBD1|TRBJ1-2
ASSPGTVNLNYGYT